This T cell receptor beta chain is from a study of cytomegalovirus exposure and HLA in healthy donors. With regard to this clone: No antigen is known for it.

Each donor's status was that of a healthy bone marrow donor. Germline CDR1 SGHRS, CDR2 YFSETQ. The CDR3 sequence is 19 residues long. The ends lost 0 bases at V and 4 bases at J; junction bases unmatched: 18. The primer mix had 60 Vbeta and 13 Jbeta primers. Sequencing was performed with immunoSEQ multiplex PCR; in TCRdb, only in-frame clones are kept and a portion is missing. The sample has approximately 190,000 clones, roughly 86% seen once. Whole-study findings and limits: Productive rates of about 90% or about 30% were seen for most TCR beta V segments in an earlier analysis. In a later analysis, V- and J-gene trimming of beta chains associated with a DCLRE1C missense variant, replicated independently.

The V call is TRBV5-1, the J call TRBJ1-1; TRBD1 agrees at 7 bases. The sequenced sample consisted of PBMCs. This clonotype originated in a man aged 40-49 years in good health and CMV-seropositive. This CDR3 is CASSLGPRGQEGSSTEAFF. CDR3 nucleotide sequence: TGCGCCAGCAGCTTGGGGCCGCGTGGACAGGAAGGCTCGAGCACTGAAGCTTTCTTT.